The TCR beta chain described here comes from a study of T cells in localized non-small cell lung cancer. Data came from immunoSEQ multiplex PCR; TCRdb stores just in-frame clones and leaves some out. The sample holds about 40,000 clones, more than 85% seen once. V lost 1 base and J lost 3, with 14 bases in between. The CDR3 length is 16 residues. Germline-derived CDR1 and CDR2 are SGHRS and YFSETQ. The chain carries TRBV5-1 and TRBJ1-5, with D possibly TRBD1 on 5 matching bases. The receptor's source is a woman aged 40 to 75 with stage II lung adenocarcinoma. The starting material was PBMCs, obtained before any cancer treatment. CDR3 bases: TGCGCCAGCAGCTTGATTCCGGGGGGAGTCAATCAGCCCCAGCATTTT. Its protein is CASSLIPGGVNQPQHF.